The source of this T cell receptor beta chain is a study of blood T cell repertoires in COVID-19. Profiling relied on immunoSEQ multiplex PCR, and the TCRdb table lists in-frame clones only, not all of them. The sample lists under 95,000 clones, approximately 87% occurring once. Sample: peripheral blood. The TCR was taken from a human donor in a cohort sampled during active COVID-19.

This CDR3 is CASSNRGRSYNEQFF. CDR3 nucleotides: TGCGCCAGCAGCAACAGGGGGCGTTCTTACAATGAGCAGTTCTTC. The chain recombines TRBV5-1 with TRBJ2-1, with 9 bases lining up with TRBD1. V gave up 4 bases and J gave up 4 bases; unmatched junction bases: 6. Germline V gene sequence: CDR1 SGHRS, CDR2 YFSETQ. The CDR3 has 15 residues.